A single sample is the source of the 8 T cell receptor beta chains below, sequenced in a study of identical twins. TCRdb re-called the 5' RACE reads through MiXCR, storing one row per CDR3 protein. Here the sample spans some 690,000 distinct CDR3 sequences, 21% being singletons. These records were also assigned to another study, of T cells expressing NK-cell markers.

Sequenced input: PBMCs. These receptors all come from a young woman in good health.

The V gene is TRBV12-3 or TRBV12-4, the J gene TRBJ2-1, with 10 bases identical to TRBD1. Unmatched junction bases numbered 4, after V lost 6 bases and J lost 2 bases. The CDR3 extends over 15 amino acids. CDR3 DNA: TGTGCCAGCAGACCGGGACAGGGGCCCTACAATGAGCAGTTCTTC. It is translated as CASRPGQGPYNEQFF.

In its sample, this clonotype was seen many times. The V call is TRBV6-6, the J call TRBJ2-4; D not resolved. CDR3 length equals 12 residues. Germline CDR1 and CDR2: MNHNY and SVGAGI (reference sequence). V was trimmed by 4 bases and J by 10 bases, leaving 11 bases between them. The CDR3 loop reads CASSFPTEIQYF. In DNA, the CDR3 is TGTGCCAGCAGTTTCCCCACAGAAATTCAGTACTTC.

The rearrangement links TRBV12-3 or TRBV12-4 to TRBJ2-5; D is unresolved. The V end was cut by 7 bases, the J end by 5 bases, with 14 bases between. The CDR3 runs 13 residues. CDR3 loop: CASNHYASETQYF. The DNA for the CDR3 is TGTGCCAGCAATCATTACGCCTCGGAGACCCAGTACTTC.

Written as DNA, the CDR3 is TGTGCCAGCAGGGCAGGACAGGGTCGATCCTACGAGCAGTACTTC. This encodes CASRAGQGRSYEQYF. The chain combines TRBV6-1 with TRBJ2-7, with TRBD1 identical over 8 bases. The germline gives CDR1 MNHNS, CDR2 SASEGT. CDR3 length: 15 residues. Trimming at V came to 6 bases and at J to 1 base, leaving 8 bases not matched to a gene.

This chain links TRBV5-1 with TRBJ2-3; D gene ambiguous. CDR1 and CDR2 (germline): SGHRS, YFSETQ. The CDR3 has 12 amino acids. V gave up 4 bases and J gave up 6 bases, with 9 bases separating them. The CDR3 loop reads CASSGVMDTQYF. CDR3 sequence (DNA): TGCGCCAGCAGCGGAGTTATGGATACGCAGTATTTT.

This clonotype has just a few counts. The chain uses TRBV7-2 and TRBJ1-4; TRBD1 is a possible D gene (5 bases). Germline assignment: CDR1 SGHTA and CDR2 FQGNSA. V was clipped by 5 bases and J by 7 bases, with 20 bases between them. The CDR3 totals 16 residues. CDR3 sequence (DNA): TGTGCCAGCAGCCGTTGGCGGGGGTCCGGGGGTGAAAAACTGTTTTTT. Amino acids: CASSRWRGSGGEKLFF.

CDR3 loop: CASSQGSSGSPTDTQYF. CDR3 bases: TGCGCCAGCAGCCAAGGTTCAAGCGGGAGTCCTACAGATACGCAGTATTTT. The chain couples TRBV4-3 to TRBJ2-3; 8 bases are a match to TRBD2. Looked up from germline, CDR1 is LGHNA and CDR2 is YSLEER. Unmatched junction bases numbered 9, after V lost 1 base and J lost 3 bases. The length of the CDR3 is 17 residues.

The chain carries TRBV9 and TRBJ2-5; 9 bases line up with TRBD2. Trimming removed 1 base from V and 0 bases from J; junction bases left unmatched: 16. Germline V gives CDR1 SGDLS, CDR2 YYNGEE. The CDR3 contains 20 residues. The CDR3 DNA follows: TGTGCCAGCAGCGTACCCATCGGAGCCTCAGCGGGGGGCAACCAAGAGACCCAGTACTTC. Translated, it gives CASSVPIGASAGGNQETQYF.